This TCR beta chain was sequenced in a study of response to subunit inactivated influenza vaccine. Study observations and caveats: The study's authors posited that every seasonal influenza vaccination enlists few new T cells.

As to this clonotype: The antigen is unknown.

The germline gives CDR1 LGHDT, CDR2 YNNKEL (reference sequence). This CDR3 is 14 amino acids long. The V and J ends lost 6 bases and 5 bases, in that order; junction bases with no gene match: 6. Each CDR3 protein is one row after TCRdb ran MiXCR on the RT-PCR reads. The sample records 170,000 or so distinct CDR3 sequences, about 10% being singletons. This TCR was recovered from a man aged 45 to 70 who received an inactivated influenza vaccine. This sequence joins TRBV3-1 and TRBJ2-5; 10 bases are shared with TRBD1. The specimen was CD8+ T cells sorted from PBMCs, collected about 24 months after vaccination. The CDR3 loop reads CASRAGTGEETQYF. Written as DNA, the CDR3 is TGTGCCAGCAGAGCCGGGACAGGGGAGGAGACCCAGTACTTC.